This TCR beta chain was captured by sequencing in a study of T cells in Graves' hyperthyroidism and ophthalmopathy. This clonotype was seen at least ten times. Researchers took RNA transcripts and amplified the TCR beta CDR3 regions from them. HTBI primers were employed in a first-round RT-PCR of the TCR CDR3. TCRdb ran MiXCR on the multiplex PCR reads and lists one entry per CDR3 protein. The profile shows about 400,000 distinct CDR3 sequences, approximately 15% of them singletons. With 8 bases removed from V and 0 bases from J, the gap between germline ends came to 16 bases. CDR3 length equals 15 residues. Germline values: CDR1 MNHEY, CDR2 SMNVEV (reference sequence).

The sequenced sample consisted of blood. The clonotype was recovered from a woman between 18 and 29 years old with Graves' hyperthyroidism. This chain links TRBV27 with TRBJ1-1; the D is unclear. CDR3: CASGPLSRLNTEAFF. The CDR3 DNA is TGTGCCAGCGGACCCCTCAGTAGGCTGAACACTGAAGCTTTCTTT.